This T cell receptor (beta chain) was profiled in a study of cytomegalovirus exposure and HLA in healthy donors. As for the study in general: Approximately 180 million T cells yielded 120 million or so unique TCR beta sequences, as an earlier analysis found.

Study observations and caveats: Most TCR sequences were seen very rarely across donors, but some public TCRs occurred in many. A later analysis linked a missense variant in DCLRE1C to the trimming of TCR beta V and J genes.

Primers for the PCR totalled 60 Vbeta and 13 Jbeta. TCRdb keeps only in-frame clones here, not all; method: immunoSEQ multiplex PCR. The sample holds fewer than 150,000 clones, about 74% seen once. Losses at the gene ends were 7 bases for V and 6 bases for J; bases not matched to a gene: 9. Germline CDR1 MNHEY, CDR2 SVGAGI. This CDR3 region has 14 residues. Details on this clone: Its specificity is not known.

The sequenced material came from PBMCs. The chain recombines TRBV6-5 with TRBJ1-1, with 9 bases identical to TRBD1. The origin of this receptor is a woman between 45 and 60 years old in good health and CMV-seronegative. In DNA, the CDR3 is TGTGCCAGCACCCTGACAGGGGGTAAGGCTGAAGCTTTCTTT. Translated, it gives CASTLTGGKAEAFF.